The 4 T cell receptor beta chains listed next were all sequenced from one sample in a study of a mutant IDH1 vaccine in newly diagnosed glioma (dated by TCRdb to the early 2020s). Antigens for these TCRs are unknown. Interpreted using the paper, the time point label stands for: week 23, last vaccination. A 20-mer mutant IDH1 peptide at 300 micrograms in Montanide made up each vaccine dose, which was injected subcutaneously together with topical imiquimod. Library generation was performed with the immunoSEQ multiplex PCR assay. In TCRdb, the immuneACCESS table is reduced to in-frame sequences with V and J assigned. These tables do not hold every clone; where another copy was compared, an unresolved V gene accounts for under half, and the others remain unexplained. For this sample there are about 82,000 clones; 70% to 90% appear just once. Of the sample, 2% to 2.5% is held by the ten largest clones.

The sample consisted of PBMCs, taken from a glioma patient whose treatment included an IDH1 peptide vaccine. Every receptor here comes from a man aged 25-40 years with glioma. Some clones in this sample may be carry-over from other donors' samples.

The chain employs TRBV7-2 and TRBJ1-1; no clear D gene. Trimming removed 7 bases at V and 0 bases at J, with 12 bases between. Germline loops: CDR1 SGHTA, CDR2 FQGNSA. This CDR3 is 14 amino acids long. The CDR3 is CASTVRALNTEAFF. For the CDR3, the DNA is TGTGCCAGCACCGTCCGGGCCCTGAACACTGAAGCTTTCTTT.

This clone was seen only a few times. The chain couples TRBV27 to TRBJ1-1; 9 nucleotides align to TRBD1. CDR3 length: 17 amino acids. Trimming at V came to 2 bases and at J to 2 bases, leaving 9 bases not matched to a gene. Looked up from germline, CDR1 is MNHEY and CDR2 is SMNVEV (reference sequence). The CDR3 protein is CASSLITVQGANTEAFF. For the CDR3, the DNA is TGTGCCAGCAGTTTAATCACGGTACAGGGGGCAAACACTGAAGCTTTCTTT.

This chain uses TRBV7-2 with TRBJ2-3, with TRBD2 matching over 8 bases. The CDR3 is 16 residues long. The germline V gene has CDR1 SGHTA and CDR2 FQGNSA. V trimming: 2 bases; J trimming: 6 bases; junction bases outside the gene matches: 10. The CDR3 reads CASSLSSGGAIDTQYF. CDR3 in DNA: TGTGCCAGCAGCTTATCCTCCGGGGGGGCTATCGATACGCAGTATTTT. Together with reference TRBV7-2 and TRBJ2-3, the CDR3 gives the full variable domain: GAGVSQSPSNKVTEKGKDVELRCDPISGHTALYWYRQSLGQGLEFLIYFQGNSAPDKSGLPSDRFSAERTGGSVSTLTIQRTQQEDSAVYLCASSLSSGGAIDTQYFGPGTRLTVL.

The DNA of the CDR3 is TGCGCCAGCAGGGAGGACTACAATGAGCAGTTCTTC. Amino acids: CASREDYNEQFF. V gene TRBV10-2 combines with J gene TRBJ2-1; perhaps TRBD2 as D (5 bases). V lost 6 bases to trimming and J lost 3 bases, with 6 bases between them. This CDR3 spans 12 amino acids. Germline V gene data show CDR1 as WSHSY and CDR2 as SAAADI.